A selection of T cell receptor beta chains follows, all from one sample in a study of blood T cell repertoires in COVID-19. Produced via immunoSEQ multiplex PCR; TCRdb's table is partial and in-frame only. This sample yields fewer than 650,000 clones, of which roughly nine tenths are seen a single time; less than 9.5% belongs to the top ten. Sequenced material: peripheral blood. The receptors were gathered from a woman aged 50 to 65 with COVID-19, enrolled during active disease. Each CDR3 is given with its conserved first and last residue. Each record gives: V gene, J gene, D gene, clone size, CDR3 DNA, CDR3 protein. D genes are given only for firm matches. Size is stated for part of the rows, as once, few or many counts, or as a class when the clone is expanded.

>TRBV7-3|TRBJ1-5|-|-
TGTGCCAGCAGCTTAAATCGTCCAAGGGGGAATCCCTTT
CASSLNRPRGNPF
>TRBV6-5|TRBJ2-3|TRBD2|-
TGTGCCAGCGTCTCGGGAGGGGATACGCAGTATTTT
CASVSGGDTQYF
>TRBV3-1/TRBV3-2|TRBJ1-3|-|-
TGTGCCAGCAGCCAAGGGGTCGGGTTCGCTGGAAACACCATATATTTT
CASSQGVGFAGNTIYF
>TRBV6-2/TRBV6-3|TRBJ1-1|-|few
TGTGCCAGCAGTTATTCTACAGGGTTTCCTGAAGCTTTCTTT
CASSYSTGFPEAFF
>TRBV5-1|TRBJ1-6|TRBD1|few
TGCGCCAGCAGCTCGGGACAGGAGAATTCACCCCTCCACTTT
CASSSGQENSPLHF
>TRBV7-9|TRBJ2-2|-|-
TGTGCCAGCCGCCCCCGGTCGGAGCTGTTTTTT
CASRPRSELFF
>TRBV10-3|TRBJ1-1|-|-
TGTGCCATCAGTCCCCGAGGGGGAACTGAAGCTTTCTTT
CAISPRGGTEAFF
>TRBV9|TRBJ2-2|-|-
TGTGCCAGCACCAGACTCGGCACCGGGGAGCTGTTTTTT
CASTRLGTGELFF
>TRBV19|TRBJ1-3|TRBD1|-
TGTGCCAGTACCAAAGACAGGGCGTACACCATATATTTT
CASTKDRAYTIYF
>TRBV6-5|TRBJ1-1|-|-
TGTGCCAGCAGTTACGTGGGCCGGGGGACCACTGAAGCTTTCTTT
CASSYVGRGTTEAFF
>TRBV30|TRBJ1-2|TRBD1|once
TGTGCCTGGAGTCGGGACAGGAACTATGGCTACACCTTC
CAWSRDRNYGYTF
>TRBV12-3/TRBV12-4|TRBJ1-5|-|-
TGTGCCAGCAGTTTCACAGGTAATCAGCCCCAGCATTTT
CASSFTGNQPQHF
>TRBV7-9|TRBJ1-6|TRBD1|-
TGTGCCAGCAGCAAATGGACAGGCTCCTATAATTCACCCCTCCACTTT
CASSKWTGSYNSPLHF
>TRBV6-5|TRBJ2-7|TRBD2|-
TGTGCCAGCACTCCCCAGGCTAGCGGGGGCTACGAGCAGTACTTC
CASTPQASGGYEQYF
>TRBV19|TRBJ1-5|-|once
TGTGCCAGTAAGACGGACTATAGCAATCAGCCCCAGCATTTT
CASKTDYSNQPQHF
>TRBV9|TRBJ1-1|-|-
TGTGCCAGCAGTCGGGAGGACACTGAAGCTTTCTTT
CASSREDTEAFF
>TRBV6-5|TRBJ1-1|-|-
TGTGCCAGCAGCCCCTGGGGCGGGAACACTGAAGCTTTCTTT
CASSPWGGNTEAFF
>TRBV5-5|TRBJ1-1|-|-
TGTGCCAGCAGCTTCCAGGGGATGAACACTGAAGCTTTCTTT
CASSFQGMNTEAFF
>TRBV3-1/TRBV3-2|TRBJ1-1|TRBD1|-
TGTGCCAGCAGCCAGGACAGGGAAGCTTTCTTT
CASSQDREAFF
>TRBV7-9|TRBJ1-2|-|-
TGTGCCAGCAGCTTTGACAGCCACTCTAACTATGGCTACACCTTC
CASSFDSHSNYGYTF
>TRBV27|TRBJ1-5|TRBD1|-
TGTGCCAGCGGGGACAGGCGCCGCAACCTTAGCAATCAGCCCCAGCATTTT
CASGDRRRNLSNQPQHF
>TRBV30|TRBJ1-1|TRBD1|-
TGTGCCGGAGACAGGGGTGACACTGAAGCTTTCTTT
CAGDRGDTEAFF
>TRBV15|TRBJ2-2|TRBD1|once
TGTGCCACCACCACGCCCGGGACAGTCCTCGATGACACCGGGGAGCTGTTTTTT
CATTTPGTVLDDTGELFF
>TRBV18|TRBJ1-2|TRBD1|-
TGTGCCAGCTCACCATTCCCGGGACAGGAATACTATGGCTACACCTTC
CASSPFPGQEYYGYTF
>TRBV7-9|TRBJ2-6|-|-
TGTGCCAGCAGCGGAAGAGGGGGCTCTGGGGCCAACGTCCTGACTTTC
CASSGRGGSGANVLTF
>TRBV6-4|TRBJ1-2|-|-
TGTGCCAGATACAGATATGGCTACACCTTC
CARYRYGYTF
>TRBV6-4|TRBJ2-3|-|-
TGTGCCAGCAGTGACTCAAACGGGGATACGCAGTATTTT
CASSDSNGDTQYF
>TRBV2|TRBJ2-1|-|-
TGTGCCAGCAGTGGACTGTACAATGAGCAGTTCTTC
CASSGLYNEQFF
>TRBV5-1|TRBJ1-5|TRBD1|-
TGCGCCAGCAGCTTGGGGGACAGGGTTAATCAGCCCCAGCATTTT
CASSLGDRVNQPQHF
>TRBV6-5|TRBJ2-5|-|-
TGTGCCAGCAGTTACTCGGGGAGGACCCAGTACTTC
CASSYSGRTQYF
>TRBV29-1|TRBJ1-2|TRBD1|-
TGCAGCGGCAGGGGGGAGTTGGACTATGGCTACACCTTC
CSGRGELDYGYTF
>TRBV5-4|TRBJ1-3|TRBD1|-
TGTGCCAGCAGCTTACAGGGGGTAGAAAACACCATATATTTT
CASSLQGVENTIYF
>TRBV28|TRBJ1-1|TRBD1|-
TGTGCCAGCAGGGTACAGGGGGAGAACACTGAAGCTTTCTTT
CASRVQGENTEAFF
>TRBV2|TRBJ2-1|-|-
TGTGCCAGCAGTTCCGGGACTGCGAGACCCAATGAGCAGTTCTTC
CASSSGTARPNEQFF
>TRBV11-3|TRBJ2-7|-|once
TGTGCCAGCAGCTCTGGGGGACATACCTACGAGCAGTACTTC
CASSSGGHTYEQYF
>TRBV4-1|TRBJ2-3|-|-
TGCGCCAGCAGCCAAGACCCGGGGGGCTACACAGATACGCAGTATTTT
CASSQDPGGYTDTQYF
>TRBV11-3|TRBJ2-2|-|-
TGTGCCAGCAGCTTTAGGGGGATCGGGGAGCTGTTTTTT
CASSFRGIGELFF
>TRBV25-1|TRBJ2-1|TRBD1|-
TGTGCCAGCGCGCGGACAGGGGGATTTGGCAATGAGCAGTTCTTC
CASARTGGFGNEQFF
>TRBV4-2|TRBJ2-1|TRBD2|-
TGTGCCAGCAGCCAAGATCGGGCGGGGGGGCCATACAATGAGCAGTTCTTC
CASSQDRAGGPYNEQFF
>TRBV18|TRBJ2-5|-|-
TGTGCCAGCTCTCCCGGGGTTGAAGAGACCCAGTACTTC
CASSPGVEETQYF
>TRBV7-2|TRBJ1-1|-|once
TGTGCCAGCAGCTTAAGTCGGTCGGAGGTTTACACTGAAGCTTTCTTT
CASSLSRSEVYTEAFF
>TRBV7-2|TRBJ1-2|-|-
TGTGCCAGCAGCTTACTGAGAGCCTCTAACGGCTACACCTTC
CASSLLRASNGYTF
>TRBV6-5|TRBJ1-4|TRBD1|-
TGTGCCAGCAGCCAAAGAGGGACAGCGGGTGAAAAACTGTTTTTT
CASSQRGTAGEKLFF
>TRBV30|TRBJ2-7|-|-
TGTGCCTGGAGTGTCGGGACTCCGTCAGCCCCCTACGAGCAGTACTTC
CAWSVGTPSAPYEQYF
>TRBV7-2|TRBJ2-2|-|-
TGTGCCAGCAGCCTAGGGGTCGGGCAGGGGACCGGGGAGCTGTTTTTT
CASSLGVGQGTGELFF
>TRBV29-1|TRBJ1-2|-|-
TGCAGCGTTGAATGGCCAGGGGACTATGGCTACACCTTC
CSVEWPGDYGYTF
>TRBV5-1|TRBJ2-7|TRBD2|-
TGCGCCAGCAGCTGGGAACCTAGCGGGGGGGCCAGGGAGCAGTACTTC
CASSWEPSGGAREQYF
>TRBV5-1|TRBJ2-2|TRBD1|once
TGCGCCAGCAGCTTGGGGGGACAGCCGTCCACCGGGGAGCTGTTTTTT
CASSLGGQPSTGELFF
>TRBV6-5|TRBJ2-7|-|-
TGTGCCAGCATCGACAGAACCTACGAGCAGTACTTC
CASIDRTYEQYF